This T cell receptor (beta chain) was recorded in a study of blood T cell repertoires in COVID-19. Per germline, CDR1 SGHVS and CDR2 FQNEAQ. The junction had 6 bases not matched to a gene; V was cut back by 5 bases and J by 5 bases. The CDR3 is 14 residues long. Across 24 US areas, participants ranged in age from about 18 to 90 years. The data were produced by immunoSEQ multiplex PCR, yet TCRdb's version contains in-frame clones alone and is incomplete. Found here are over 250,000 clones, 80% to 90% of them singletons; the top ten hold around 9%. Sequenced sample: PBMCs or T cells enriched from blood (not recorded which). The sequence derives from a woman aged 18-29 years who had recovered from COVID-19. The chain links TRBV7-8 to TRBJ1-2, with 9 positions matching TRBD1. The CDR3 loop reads CASSPTGGKYGYTF. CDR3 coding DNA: TGTGCCAGCAGCCCTACAGGGGGCAAGTATGGCTACACCTTC.